This T cell receptor (beta chain) was sequenced in a study of cytomegalovirus exposure and HLA in healthy donors. Study observations and caveats: In a later analysis, donors in an Asian-associated ancestry cluster reportedly had fewer N-insertions in productive TCRs than the cohort mean. When analyzed later, a missense DCLRE1C variant was found to be linked to TCR beta V- and J-gene trimming.

The ends were cut back, 4 bases at V and 0 bases at J, with 10 bases in the middle. CDR1 and CDR2 (germline): SGHNT, YYREEE (reference sequence). The CDR3 spans 14 residues. PCR was performed using 60 Vbeta and 13 Jbeta primers. The repertoire was sequenced with immunoSEQ multiplex PCR; TCRdb's copy has only in-frame clones and lacks some. The top ten clones hold roughly 10% of a sample with under 250,000 clones, about 83% of them seen once. This clone was counted once. No antigen is known for it. The specimen sequenced was PBMCs. The chain carries TRBV5-4 and TRBJ2-5, with a weak D call TRBD2 (6 bases). The sequence was collected from a woman between 50 and 59 years old in good health and CMV-seropositive. This CDR3 reads CASSRGTNQETQYF. CDR3 bases: TGTGCCAGCAGCCGCGGGACCAACCAAGAGACCCAGTACTTC.